Below are 6 T cell receptor beta chains sequenced from a single sample in a study of OX40 agonist ivuxolimab in advanced cancers. Assay used: immunoSEQ multiplex PCR; TCRdb lists only in-frame clones, some missing. The sample gives approximately 77,000 clones, just under 85% of which show up once; around 1.7% is in the top ten. Specimen: CD4+ or CD8+ T cells sorted from blood, collected in a trial of the OX40 agonist ivuxolimab. These receptors originate from an adult with an advanced solid tumor such as melanoma, head and neck, liver or kidney cancer.

The chain recombines TRBV5-1 with TRBJ2-3, with 8 nucleotides matching TRBD2. Germline V gene sequence: CDR1 SGHRS, CDR2 YFSETQ. The CDR3 is made up of 18 amino acids. J lost 0 bases, V lost 4 bases, and 13 bases had no gene match. The CDR3 reads CASSPGGAGGPSTDTQYF. Here the CDR3 DNA reads TGCGCCAGCAGCCCCGGTGGGGCGGGAGGCCCTAGCACAGATACGCAGTATTTT.

The chain uses TRBV7-3 and TRBJ2-5, with D tentatively TRBD2 (6 bases). The CDR3 consists of 14 residues. The germline V gene encodes CDR1 SGHTA and CDR2 FQGTGA. Trimming took 5 bases from V and 1 from J, leaving 11 bases between them. CDR3 residues: CASSLLGLQETQYF. The CDR3 coding sequence is TGTGCCAGCAGCCTCCTGGGACTCCAAGAGACCCAGTACTTC.

V gene TRBV10-3 combines with J gene TRBJ2-2; 11 bases agree with TRBD1. The V gene's germline CDR1 is ENHRY and CDR2 SYGVKD. The CDR3 is made up of 15 amino acids. V lost 7 bases and J lost 6; bases outside the gene matches: 7. CDR3 region: CAINIGTGGSGELFF. CDR3 DNA: TGTGCCATCAACATCGGGACAGGGGGTTCCGGGGAGCTGTTTTTT.

This chain links TRBV7-3 with TRBJ1-2, with 10 bases aligning to TRBD1. The CDR3 totals 14 residues. Germline assignment: CDR1 SGHTA and CDR2 FQGTGA. The V segment lost 5 bases and the J segment 4 bases; nucleotides outside the gene matches: 4. The CDR3 sequence: CASSGQGGSYGYTF. In DNA form, the CDR3 reads TGTGCCAGCAGCGGACAGGGGGGGAGCTATGGCTACACCTTC.

The chain couples TRBV27 to TRBJ2-1, with D maybe TRBD1 (5 bases). V lost 4 bases to trimming and J lost 4 bases, with 20 bases between them. CDR3 length: 17 residues. Germline values: CDR1 MNHEY, CDR2 SMNVEV (reference sequence). The CDR3 here is CASSWGAGSLLYNEQFF. Written as DNA, the CDR3 is TGTGCCAGCAGTTGGGGCGCAGGGTCTTTGCTATACAATGAGCAGTTCTTC.

This chain joins TRBV13 and TRBJ2-1; TRBD2 aligns across 8 bases. The CDR3 consists of 16 residues. V dropped 0 bases and J dropped 3; count of bases not matched to a gene: 4. Germline V gene sequence: CDR1 PRHDT, CDR2 FYEKMQ (reference sequence). CDR3 DNA: TGTGCCAGCAGCTTAGGAACTAGCGGCTTCTACAATGAGCAGTTCTTC. It translates to CASSLGTSGFYNEQFF.